This note documents a single T cell receptor (beta chain) sequence. Antigen unknown. Constant-segment primers served in 5'RACE that generated TCR alpha and TCR beta cDNA libraries bearing sample barcodes and UMIs. Via MiXCR, TCRdb re-called the 5' RACE reads, giving one row per CDR3 protein. The table lists 250,000 to 300,000 distinct CDR3 sequences, under 20% of them singletons. The data were obtained in a study of T-cell memory formation after mild COVID-19. Study as a whole: The study found TCR clusters largely donor specific. Study-level results: Some clones that responded turned up in pre-infection memory, which suggests that cross-reactive memory joined in. CM and EM subsets held most contracting CD4+ clones; EMRA held CD8+ ones.

The CDR3 is 14 amino acids. Trimming pared 6 bases from V and 15 bases from J, leaving 24 bases between. Germline values: CDR1 SGHAT, CDR2 FQNNGV. The chain employs TRBV11-2 and TRBJ1-5, with a tentative D call TRBD1 (5 bases). The clonotype was recovered from a man aged 18-30 years who had mild COVID-19 (a few samples of this study predate the infection). Cell type and time point are not known. Sequenced material: PBMCs or a T cell subset sorted from them (not recorded which). CDR3 in amino acids: CASRVDMSAGETHF. As DNA, the CDR3 is TGTGCCAGCAGGGTGGACATGTCGGCCGGGGAAACGCATTTT. Using reference TRBV11-2 and TRBJ1-5 for the parts outside the CDR3, the full variable domain is EAGVAQSPRYKIIEKRQSVAFWCNPISGHATLYWYQQILGQGPKLLIQFQNNGVVDDSQLPKDRFSAERLKGVDSTLKIQPAKLEDSAVYLCASRVDMSAGETHFGDGTRLSIL.